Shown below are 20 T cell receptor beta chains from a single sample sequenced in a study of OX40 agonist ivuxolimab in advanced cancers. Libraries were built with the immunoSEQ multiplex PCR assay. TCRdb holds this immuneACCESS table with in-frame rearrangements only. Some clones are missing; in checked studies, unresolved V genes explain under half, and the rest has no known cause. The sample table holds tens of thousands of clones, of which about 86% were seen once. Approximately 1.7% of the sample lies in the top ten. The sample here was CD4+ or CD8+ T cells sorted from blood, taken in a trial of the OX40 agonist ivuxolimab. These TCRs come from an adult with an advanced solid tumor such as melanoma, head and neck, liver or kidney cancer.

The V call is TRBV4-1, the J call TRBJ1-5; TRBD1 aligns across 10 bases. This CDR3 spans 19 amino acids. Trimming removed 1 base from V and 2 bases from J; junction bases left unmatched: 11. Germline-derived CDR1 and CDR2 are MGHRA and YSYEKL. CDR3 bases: TGCGCCAGCAGCCAAGCCATTGTCCGGACAGGGGGTCGCAATCAGCCCCAGCATTTT. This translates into CASSQAIVRTGGRNQPQHF.

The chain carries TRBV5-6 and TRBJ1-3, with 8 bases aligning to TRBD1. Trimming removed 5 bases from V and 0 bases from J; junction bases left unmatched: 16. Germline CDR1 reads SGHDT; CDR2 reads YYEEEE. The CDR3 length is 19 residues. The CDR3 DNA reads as TGTGCCAGCAGGAAGGGACTTCACCCGGACAGGGACTCTGGAAACACCATATATTTT. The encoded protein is CASRKGLHPDRDSGNTIYF.

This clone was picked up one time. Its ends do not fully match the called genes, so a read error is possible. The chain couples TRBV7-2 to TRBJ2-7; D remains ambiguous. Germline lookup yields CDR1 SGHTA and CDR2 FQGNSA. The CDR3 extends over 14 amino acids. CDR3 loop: CASSLGAASYGQYF. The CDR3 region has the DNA TGTGCCAGCAGCTTGGGTGCAGCATCCTACGGGCAGTACTTC.

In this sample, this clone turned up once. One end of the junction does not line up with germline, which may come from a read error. The CDR3 is CASGLGGTGQTGANVLTF. The CDR3 DNA is TGTGCCAGCGGCTTGGGAGGGACAGGGCAGACTGGGGCCAACGTCCTGACTTTC. The chain couples TRBV5-5 to TRBJ2-6; 9 bases match TRBD1. Germline values: CDR1 SGHKS, CDR2 YYEKEE (reference sequence). The CDR3 is 18 residues long.

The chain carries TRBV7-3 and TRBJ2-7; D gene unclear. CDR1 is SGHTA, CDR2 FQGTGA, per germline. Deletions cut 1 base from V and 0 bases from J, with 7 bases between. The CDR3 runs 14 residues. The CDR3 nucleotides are TGTGCCAGCAGCTTAAGCCAGGACTCCTACGAGCAGTACTTC. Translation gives CASSLSQDSYEQYF.

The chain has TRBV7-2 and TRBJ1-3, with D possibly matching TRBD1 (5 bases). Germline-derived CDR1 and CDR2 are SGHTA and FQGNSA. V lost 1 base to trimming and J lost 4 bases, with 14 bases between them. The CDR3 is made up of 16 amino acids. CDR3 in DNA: TGTGCCAGCAGCTTAGTTTCGGGGGTCGGAGGAAACACCATATATTTT. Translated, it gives CASSLVSGVGGNTIYF.

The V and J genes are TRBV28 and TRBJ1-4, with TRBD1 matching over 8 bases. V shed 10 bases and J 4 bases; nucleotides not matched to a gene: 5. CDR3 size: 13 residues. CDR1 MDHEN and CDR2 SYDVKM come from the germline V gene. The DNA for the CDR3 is TGTGCCACCACGGGACAGGTTAATGAAAAACTGTTTTTT. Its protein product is CATTGQVNEKLFF.

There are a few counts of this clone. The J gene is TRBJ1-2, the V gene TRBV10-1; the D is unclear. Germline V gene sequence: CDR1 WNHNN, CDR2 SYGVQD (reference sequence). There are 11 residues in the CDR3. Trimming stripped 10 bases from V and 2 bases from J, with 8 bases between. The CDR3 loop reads CATRQNYGYTF. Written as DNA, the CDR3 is TGCGCCACCCGACAAAACTATGGCTACACCTTC.

The chain's CDR3 is CASRGLGWRYVDTIYF. CDR3 nucleotide sequence: TGCGCCAGCAGAGGTTTGGGGTGGCGATATGTTGACACCATATATTTT. The chain employs TRBV5-1 and TRBJ1-3; unclear D gene. CDR1 SGHRS and CDR2 YFSETQ come from the germline V gene. The CDR3 is made up of 16 amino acids. Between the trimmed V and J ends, which lost 5 bases and 8 bases, there was a span of 23 bases.

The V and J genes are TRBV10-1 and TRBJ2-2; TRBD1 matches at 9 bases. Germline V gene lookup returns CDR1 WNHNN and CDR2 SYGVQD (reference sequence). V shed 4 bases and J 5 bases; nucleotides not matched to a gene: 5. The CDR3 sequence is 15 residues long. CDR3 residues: CASSGGTGRTGELFF. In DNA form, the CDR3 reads TGCGCCAGCAGTGGGGGGACAGGGAGGACCGGGGAGCTGTTTTTT.

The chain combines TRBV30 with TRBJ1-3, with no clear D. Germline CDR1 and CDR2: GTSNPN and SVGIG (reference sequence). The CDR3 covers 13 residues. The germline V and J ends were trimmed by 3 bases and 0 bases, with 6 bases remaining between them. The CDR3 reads CAWSESSGNTIYF. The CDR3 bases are TGTGCCTGGAGCGAGAGCTCTGGAAACACCATATATTTT.

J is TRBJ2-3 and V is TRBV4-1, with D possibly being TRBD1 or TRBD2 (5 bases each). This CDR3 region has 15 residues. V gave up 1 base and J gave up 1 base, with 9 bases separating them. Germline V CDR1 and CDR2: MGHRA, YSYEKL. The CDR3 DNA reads TGCGCCAGCAGCCAAGTGGGGACCCGCACAGATACGCAGTATTTT. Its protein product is CASSQVGTRTDTQYF.

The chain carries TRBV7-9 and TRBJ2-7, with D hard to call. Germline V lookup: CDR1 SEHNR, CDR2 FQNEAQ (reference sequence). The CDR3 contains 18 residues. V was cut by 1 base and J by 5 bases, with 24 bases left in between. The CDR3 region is CASSLGSSASRLLDEQYF. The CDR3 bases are TGTGCCAGCAGCTTAGGATCGAGCGCCAGCCGTCTTTTGGACGAGCAGTACTTC. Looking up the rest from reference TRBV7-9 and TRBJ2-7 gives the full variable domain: DTGVSQNPRHKITKRGQNVTFRCDPISEHNRLYWYRQTLGQGPEFLTYFQNEAQLEKSRLLSDRFSAERPKGSFSTLEIQRTEQGDSAMYLCASSLGSSASRLLDEQYFGPGTRLTVT.

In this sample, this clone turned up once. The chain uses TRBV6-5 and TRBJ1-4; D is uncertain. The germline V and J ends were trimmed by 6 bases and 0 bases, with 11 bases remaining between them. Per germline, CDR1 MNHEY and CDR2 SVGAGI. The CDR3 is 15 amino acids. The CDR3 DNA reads TGTGCCAGCAGCTCCACAGCCTCAACTAATGAAAAACTGTTTTTT. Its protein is CASSSTASTNEKLFF.

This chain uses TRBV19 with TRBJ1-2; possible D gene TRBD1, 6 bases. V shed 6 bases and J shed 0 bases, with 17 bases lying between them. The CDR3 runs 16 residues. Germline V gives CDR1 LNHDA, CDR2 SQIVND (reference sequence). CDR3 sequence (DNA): TGTGCCAGTAGGAAACTCACAGGGTCGACTAACTATGGCTACACCTTC. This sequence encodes CASRKLTGSTNYGYTF. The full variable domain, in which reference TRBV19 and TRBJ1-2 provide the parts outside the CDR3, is DGGITQSPKYLFRKEGQNVTLSCEQNLNHDAMYWYRQDPGQGLRLIYYSQIVNDFQKGDIAEGYSVSREKKESFPLTVTSAQKNPTAFYLCASRKLTGSTNYGYTFGSGTRLTVV.

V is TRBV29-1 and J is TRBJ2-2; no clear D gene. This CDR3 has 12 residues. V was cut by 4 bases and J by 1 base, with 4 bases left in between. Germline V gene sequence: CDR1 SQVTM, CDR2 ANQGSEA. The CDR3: CSVGENTGELFF. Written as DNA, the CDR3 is TGCAGCGTTGGGGAGAACACCGGGGAGCTGTTTTTT.

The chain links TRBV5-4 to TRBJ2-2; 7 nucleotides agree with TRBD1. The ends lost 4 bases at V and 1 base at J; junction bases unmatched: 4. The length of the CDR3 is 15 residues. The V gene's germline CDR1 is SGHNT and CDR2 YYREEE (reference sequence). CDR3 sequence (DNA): TGTGCCAGCAGCATCGACAGGGAGAACACCGGGGAGCTGTTTTTT. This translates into CASSIDRENTGELFF.

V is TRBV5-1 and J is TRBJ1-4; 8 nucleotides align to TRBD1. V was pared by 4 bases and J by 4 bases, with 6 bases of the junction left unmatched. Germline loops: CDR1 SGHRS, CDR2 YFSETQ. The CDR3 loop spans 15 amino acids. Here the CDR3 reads CASSPGQGINEKLFF. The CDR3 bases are TGCGCCAGCAGCCCTGGACAGGGAATTAATGAAAAACTGTTTTTT.

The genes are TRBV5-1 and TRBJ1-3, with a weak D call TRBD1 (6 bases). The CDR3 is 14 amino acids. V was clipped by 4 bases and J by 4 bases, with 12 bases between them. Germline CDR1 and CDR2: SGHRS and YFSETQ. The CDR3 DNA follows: TGCGCCAGCAGCCCAGGGGTGCAAGGAAACACCATATATTTT. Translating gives CASSPGVQGNTIYF.

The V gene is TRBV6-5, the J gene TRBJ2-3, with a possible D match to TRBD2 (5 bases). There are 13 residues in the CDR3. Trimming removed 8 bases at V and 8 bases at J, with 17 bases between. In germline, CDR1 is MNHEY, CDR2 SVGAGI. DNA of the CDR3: TGTGCCAGCGCAAGCCAACTAGGCGGTACGCAGTATTTT. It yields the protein CASASQLGGTQYF.